These T cell receptor beta chains were read from a single sample in a study of CD4 T cells in relation to SARS-CoV-2 and coronaviruses. No antigen has been identified for these receptors. The repertoire was sequenced with immunoSEQ multiplex PCR; TCRdb's copy has only in-frame clones and lacks some. The sample yields about 39,000 clones, roughly 80% seen once. Source material: naive CD4+ T cells from PBMCs, cultured in vitro. The receptor source for this set is an adult with COVID-19. The CDR3 runs from the conserved cysteine through the conserved F or W. Fields, in order: CDR3 protein, CDR3 DNA, J gene, V gene, D gene, clone size. D genes are given only for firm matches. Only part of the rows carry a size: once, few, many, or a class if the clone is expanded.

CDR3: CATSRAGISTDTQYF
DNA: TGTGCCACCAGCAGAGCGGGGATCAGCACAGATACGCAGTATTTT
J: TRBJ2-3
V: TRBV15
D: -
size: -

CDR3: CASSPRAGGRDEQFF
DNA: TGTGCCAGCTCACCACGAGCGGGAGGGAGAGATGAGCAGTTCTTC
J: TRBJ2-1
V: TRBV18
D: TRBD2
size: -

CDR3: CASSHPGQAPYEQYF
DNA: TGTGCCAGCAGTCACCCGGGACAGGCACCCTACGAGCAGTACTTC
J: TRBJ2-7
V: TRBV7-8
D: TRBD1
size: -

CDR3: CASSQDTGTGNQPQHF
DNA: TGTGCCAGCAGCCAGGACACTGGGACAGGAAATCAGCCCCAGCATTTT
J: TRBJ1-5
V: TRBV4-2
D: TRBD1
size: -

CDR3: CASSPRVAADTGELFF
DNA: TGCGCCAGCAGCCCTCGGGTAGCGGCAGACACCGGGGAGCTGTTTTTT
J: TRBJ2-2
V: TRBV4-1
D: -
size: -

CDR3: CASRLAGATGELFF
DNA: TGTGCCAGCAGGCTAGCGGGAGCCACCGGGGAGCTGTTTTTT
J: TRBJ2-2
V: TRBV13
D: TRBD2
size: few

CDR3: CSVVGTGSETQYF
DNA: TGCAGCGTTGTAGGTACGGGGAGCGAGACCCAGTACTTC
J: TRBJ2-5
V: TRBV29-1
D: -
size: once

CDR3: CASSGMPNTGELFF
DNA: TGTGCCAGCAGTGGCATGCCGAACACCGGGGAGCTGTTTTTT
J: TRBJ2-2
V: TRBV2
D: -
size: -

CDR3: CASTTRYGPNEKLFF
DNA: TGTGCCAGCACCACACGGTACGGACCTAATGAAAAACTGTTTTTT
J: TRBJ1-4
V: TRBV28
D: -
size: -

CDR3: CASLNSGRAYEQYF
DNA: TGTGCCAGCCTAAATAGCGGGAGGGCCTACGAGCAGTACTTC
J: TRBJ2-7
V: TRBV9
D: TRBD2
size: -

CDR3: CASSPRSSYGTEAFF
DNA: TGTGCCAGCAGTCCCCGCTCGTCCTACGGCACTGAAGCTTTCTTT
J: TRBJ1-1
V: TRBV2
D: -
size: once

CDR3: CASSPTGSRDQPQHF
DNA: TGTGCCAGCAGCCCCACGGGAAGCAGGGATCAGCCCCAGCATTTT
J: TRBJ1-5
V: TRBV3-1/TRBV3-2
D: -
size: -

CDR3: CASSQAGRSETQYF
DNA: TGTGCCAGCAGCCAAGCCGGGAGATCGGAGACCCAGTACTTC
J: TRBJ2-5
V: TRBV4-2
D: -
size: once

CDR3: CASSLLGGWRSSYNEQFF
DNA: TGTGCCAGCAGTTTATTGGGTGGTTGGCGGAGCTCCTACAATGAGCAGTTCTTC
J: TRBJ2-1
V: TRBV28
D: -
size: -

CDR3: CASSFGTSGGELFF
DNA: TGTGCCAGCAGCTTCGGGACTAGCGGCGGGGAGCTGTTTTTT
J: TRBJ2-2
V: TRBV7-2
D: TRBD2
size: -

CDR3: CASSSSGAAEAFF
DNA: TGTGCCAGCAGCTCGTCGGGGGCTGCTGAAGCTTTCTTT
J: TRBJ1-1
V: TRBV7-9
D: -
size: -

CDR3: CASSYTGAYEQYF
DNA: TGTGCCAGCAGTTATACAGGGGCCTACGAGCAGTACTTC
J: TRBJ2-7
V: TRBV6-6
D: TRBD1
size: -

CDR3: CASSYSATYNEQFF
DNA: TGTGCCAGCAGTTACAGTGCGACATACAATGAGCAGTTCTTC
J: TRBJ2-1
V: TRBV6-6
D: -
size: -

CDR3: CASSLGLGGRNRVYEQYF
DNA: TGTGCCAGCAGTTTAGGATTAGGAGGGCGAAATCGAGTCTACGAGCAGTACTTC
J: TRBJ2-7
V: TRBV28
D: -
size: -

CDR3: CASSFLGNVLTF
DNA: TGTGCCAGCAGTTTCCTTGGAAACGTCCTGACTTTC
J: TRBJ2-6
V: TRBV27
D: -
size: once

CDR3: CASSLGGGYYEQYF
DNA: TGTGCCAGCAGTTTGGGCGGGGGTTATTACGAGCAGTACTTC
J: TRBJ2-7
V: TRBV28
D: TRBD2
size: few

CDR3: CASSVQEGDEQYF
DNA: TGTGCCAGCAGCGTACAGGAGGGGGACGAGCAGTACTTC
J: TRBJ2-7
V: TRBV9
D: -
size: -

CDR3: CSALRTTEAFF
DNA: TGCAGTGCTCTTAGGACCACTGAAGCTTTCTTT
J: TRBJ1-1
V: TRBV20-1
D: -
size: -

CDR3: CASSFVGVRAKNIQYF
DNA: TGTGCCAGCAGCTTCGTAGGAGTTAGAGCCAAAAACATTCAGTACTTC
J: TRBJ2-4
V: TRBV5-4
D: -
size: -

CDR3: CASSLAGQTYNEQFF
DNA: TGTGCCAGCAGCTTAGCGGGACAGACCTACAATGAGCAGTTCTTC
J: TRBJ2-1
V: TRBV9
D: -
size: -

CDR3: CAWIRESKNEQFF
DNA: TGTGCCTGGATACGGGAGTCAAAGAATGAGCAGTTCTTC
J: TRBJ2-1
V: TRBV30
D: -
size: -

CDR3: CASSVEVGLAPYNEQFF
DNA: TGTGCCAGCAGCGTAGAAGTGGGACTAGCCCCCTACAATGAGCAGTTCTTC
J: TRBJ2-1
V: TRBV9
D: TRBD2
size: once

CDR3: CASSTKTGHHEQYF
DNA: TGTGCCAGCTCTACGAAAACAGGGCACCACGAGCAGTACTTC
J: TRBJ2-7
V: TRBV18
D: -
size: -

CDR3: CAWSVFREMSDTQYF
DNA: TGTGCCTGGAGTGTCTTCCGGGAAATGTCAGATACGCAGTATTTT
J: TRBJ2-3
V: TRBV30
D: -
size: -

CDR3: CASSGTGSYEQYF
DNA: TGTGCCAGCAGTGGGACAGGCAGCTACGAGCAGTACTTC
J: TRBJ2-7
V: TRBV7-6
D: TRBD1
size: -

CDR3: CASSLSGGSSYNEQFF
DNA: TGTGCCAGCAGCTTATCGGGCGGGAGCTCCTACAATGAGCAGTTCTTC
J: TRBJ2-1
V: TRBV11-2
D: TRBD2
size: -

CDR3: CASSYGLAGGPTQYF
DNA: TGCGCCAGCAGCTACGGACTAGCGGGAGGTCCGACCCAGTACTTC
J: TRBJ2-5
V: TRBV5-1
D: TRBD2
size: -

CDR3: CASSVKDLSTEAFF
DNA: TGTGCCAGCAGTGTGAAGGATCTGAGCACTGAAGCTTTCTTT
J: TRBJ1-1
V: TRBV6-4
D: -
size: -

CDR3: CASSQITGGPEAFF
DNA: TGTGCCAGCAGCCAAATCACAGGGGGGCCTGAAGCTTTCTTT
J: TRBJ1-1
V: TRBV4-2
D: TRBD1
size: few

CDR3: CASSPRLHEKLFF
DNA: TGTGCCAGCTCCCCTCGTTTACACGAAAAACTGTTTTTT
J: TRBJ1-4
V: TRBV18
D: -
size: -

CDR3: CASSPRGSNQPQHF
DNA: TGTGCCAGCAGCCCCAGGGGTAGCAATCAGCCCCAGCATTTT
J: TRBJ1-5
V: TRBV11-2
D: -
size: once

CDR3: CASRDQNNEQFF
DNA: TGTGCCAGCAGGGACCAGAACAATGAGCAGTTCTTC
J: TRBJ2-1
V: TRBV12-3/TRBV12-4
D: -
size: once

CDR3: CASSRGQGGQFF
DNA: TGTGCCAGCAGCCGTGGACAGGGTGGGCAGTTCTTC
J: TRBJ2-1
V: TRBV6-6
D: TRBD1
size: -

CDR3: CASSLVAGAYNEQFF
DNA: TGTGCCAGCAGCTTAGTAGCGGGAGCCTACAATGAGCAGTTCTTC
J: TRBJ2-1
V: TRBV7-6
D: TRBD2
size: few

CDR3: CASSQAGGGTGELFF
DNA: TGCGCCAGCAGCCAGGCCGGCGGGGGGACCGGGGAGCTGTTTTTT
J: TRBJ2-2
V: TRBV4-3
D: TRBD2
size: -

CDR3: CASSPRFNTEAFF
DNA: TGTGCCAGCTCACCCCGATTCAACACTGAAGCTTTCTTT
J: TRBJ1-1
V: TRBV18
D: -
size: -

CDR3: CASSLTSGRHNEQFF
DNA: TGCGCCAGCAGCTTGACCAGCGGGAGACACAATGAGCAGTTCTTC
J: TRBJ2-1
V: TRBV5-1
D: TRBD2
size: -

CDR3: CASFYPPHRDEQFF
DNA: TGTGCCAGTTTCTACCCTCCCCATCGGGATGAGCAGTTCTTC
J: TRBJ2-1
V: TRBV6-5
D: -
size: -

CDR3: CASGWNTGELFF
DNA: TGTGCCAGCGGGTGGAACACCGGGGAGCTGTTTTTT
J: TRBJ2-2
V: TRBV27
D: -
size: -

CDR3: CASSSPSQGGPKAKNIQYF
DNA: TGTGCCAGCAGCTCCCCTTCGCAGGGAGGGCCGAAAGCCAAAAACATTCAGTACTTC
J: TRBJ2-4
V: TRBV5-4
D: TRBD2
size: -

CDR3: CASSPLGVSGNIQYF
DNA: TGTGCCAGCTCACCACTAGGGGTCTCGGGGAACATTCAGTACTTC
J: TRBJ2-4
V: TRBV18
D: -
size: once

CDR3: CATSDLGTRDEQFF
DNA: TGTGCCACCAGTGATTTGGGGACTAGAGATGAGCAGTTCTTC
J: TRBJ2-1
V: TRBV24-1
D: TRBD2
size: -